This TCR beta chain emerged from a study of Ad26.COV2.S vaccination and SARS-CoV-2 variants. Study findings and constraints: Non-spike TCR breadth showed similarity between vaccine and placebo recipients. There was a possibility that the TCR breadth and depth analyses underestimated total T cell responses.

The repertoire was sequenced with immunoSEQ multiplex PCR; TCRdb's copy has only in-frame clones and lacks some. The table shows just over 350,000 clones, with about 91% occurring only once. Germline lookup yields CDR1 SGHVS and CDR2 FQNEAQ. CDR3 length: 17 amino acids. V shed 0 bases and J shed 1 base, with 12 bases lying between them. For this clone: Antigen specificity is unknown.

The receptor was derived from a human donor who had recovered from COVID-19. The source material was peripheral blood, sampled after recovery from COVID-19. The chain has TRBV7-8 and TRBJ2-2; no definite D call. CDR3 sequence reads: CASSLASQTLNTGELFF. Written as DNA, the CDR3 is TGTGCCAGCAGCTTAGCTTCACAGACCTTGAACACCGGGGAGCTGTTTTTT.